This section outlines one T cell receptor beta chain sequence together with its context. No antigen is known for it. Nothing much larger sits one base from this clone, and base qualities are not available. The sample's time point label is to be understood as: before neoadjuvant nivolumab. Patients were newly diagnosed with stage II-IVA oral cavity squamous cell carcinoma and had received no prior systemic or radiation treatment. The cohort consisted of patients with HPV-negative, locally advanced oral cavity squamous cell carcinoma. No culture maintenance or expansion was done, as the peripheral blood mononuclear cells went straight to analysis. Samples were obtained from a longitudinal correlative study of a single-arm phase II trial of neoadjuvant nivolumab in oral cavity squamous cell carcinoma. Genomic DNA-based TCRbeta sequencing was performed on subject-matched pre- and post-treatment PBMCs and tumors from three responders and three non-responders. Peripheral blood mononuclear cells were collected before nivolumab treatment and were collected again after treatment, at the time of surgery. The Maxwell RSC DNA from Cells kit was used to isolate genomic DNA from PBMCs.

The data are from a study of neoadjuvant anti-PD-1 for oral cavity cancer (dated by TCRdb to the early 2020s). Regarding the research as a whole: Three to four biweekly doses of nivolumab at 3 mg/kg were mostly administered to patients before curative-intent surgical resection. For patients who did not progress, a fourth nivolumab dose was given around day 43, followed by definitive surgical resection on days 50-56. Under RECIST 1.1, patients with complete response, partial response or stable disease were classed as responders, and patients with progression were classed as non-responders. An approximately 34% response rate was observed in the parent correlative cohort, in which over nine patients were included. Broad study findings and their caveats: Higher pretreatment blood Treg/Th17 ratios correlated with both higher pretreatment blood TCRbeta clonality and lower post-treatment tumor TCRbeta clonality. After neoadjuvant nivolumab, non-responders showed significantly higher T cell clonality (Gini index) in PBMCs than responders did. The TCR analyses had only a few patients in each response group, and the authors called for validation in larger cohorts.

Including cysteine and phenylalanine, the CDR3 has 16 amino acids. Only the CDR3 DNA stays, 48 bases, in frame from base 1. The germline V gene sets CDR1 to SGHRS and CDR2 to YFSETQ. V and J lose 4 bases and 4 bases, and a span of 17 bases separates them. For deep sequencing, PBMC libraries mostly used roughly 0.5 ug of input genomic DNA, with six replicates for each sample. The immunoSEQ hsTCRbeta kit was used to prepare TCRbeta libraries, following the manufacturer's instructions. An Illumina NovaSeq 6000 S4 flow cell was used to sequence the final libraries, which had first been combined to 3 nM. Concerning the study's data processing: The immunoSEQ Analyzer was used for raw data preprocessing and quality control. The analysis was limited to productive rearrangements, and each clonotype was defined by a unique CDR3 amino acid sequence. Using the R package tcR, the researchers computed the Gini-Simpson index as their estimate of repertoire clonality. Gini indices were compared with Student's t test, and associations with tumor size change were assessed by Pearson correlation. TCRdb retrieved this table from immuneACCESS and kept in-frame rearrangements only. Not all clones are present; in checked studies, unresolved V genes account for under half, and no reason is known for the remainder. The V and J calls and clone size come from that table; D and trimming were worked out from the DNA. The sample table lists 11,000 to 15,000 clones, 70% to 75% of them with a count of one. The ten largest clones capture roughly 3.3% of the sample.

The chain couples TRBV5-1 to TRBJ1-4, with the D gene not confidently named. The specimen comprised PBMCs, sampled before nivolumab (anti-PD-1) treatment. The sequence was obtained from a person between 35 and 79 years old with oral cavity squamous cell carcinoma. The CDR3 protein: CASSAGGRGFNEKLFF. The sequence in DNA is TGCGCCAGCAGCGCCGGAGGACGAGGATTTAATGAAAAACTGTTTTTT.